The clone carrying this TCR beta chain was observed at least ten times. Its antigen is still unknown. TCRdb reprocessed the 5' RACE reads with MiXCR, giving one entry per CDR3 protein. The data show more than 400,000 distinct CDR3 sequences, roughly 5.3% seen once. This entry comes from a study of CD8 T cells in ankylosing spondylitis. General study findings and limits: What seemed typical of ankylosing spondylitis blood was a TCR beta motif built from roughly eight highly homologous variants.

The sequence derives from a male donor with ankylosing spondylitis. The material sequenced was blood, either unsorted or a sorted T cell fraction (not recorded which).

CDR3 residues: CASSEGQSSNQPQHF. The CDR3 DNA reads as TGCGCCAGCAGCGAGGGACAGAGCAGCAATCAGCCCCAGCATTTT. V gene TRBV5-1 combines with J gene TRBJ1-5; 7 bases match TRBD1. The CDR3 covers 15 residues. After removal of 4 bases from V and 1 base from J, the junction contained 5 bases not matched to a gene. In germline, CDR1 is SGHRS, CDR2 YFSETQ.